Listed below are T cell receptor beta chains from one sample, sequenced in a study of post-analysis software for immune sequencing data. TCRdb re-analysed the PCR reads in MiXCR, keeping a single row per CDR3 protein. The data show roughly 800,000 distinct CDR3 sequences, roughly 27% seen once. The specimen was blood. These receptors came from a girl aged 10-17 years with multiple sclerosis. CDR3s include the opening cysteine and the closing phenylalanine or tryptophan. The D gene is left open where the match is weak. Clone size is given for some rows only: seen once, a few or many times, or a class if the clone is expanded.

d_gene,j_gene,abundance,v_gene,CDR3aa,CDR3nt
.,TRBJ2-1,.,TRBV15,CATSRRGAGDEQFF,TGTGCCACCAGCAGACGGGGGGCTGGGGATGAGCAGTTCTTC
TRBD2,TRBJ2-1,many,TRBV12-3/TRBV12-4,CASSLAAFTGLAVYNEQFF,TGTGCCAGCAGTTTAGCGGCTTTCACAGGACTAGCGGTGTACAATGAGCAGTTCTTC
.,TRBJ1-1,few,TRBV6-6,CASSYGQAVEAFF,TGTGCCAGCAGTTACGGGCAGGCGGTTGAAGCTTTCTTT
TRBD1,TRBJ2-3,few,TRBV5-1,CASSLSGQGGTDTQYF,TGCGCCAGCAGCTTGTCCGGACAGGGCGGCACAGATACGCAGTATTTT
.,TRBJ2-1,.,TRBV6-6,CASTAQEGGRNNEQFF,TGTGCCAGCACCGCACAGGAAGGAGGGAGAAACAATGAGCAGTTCTTC
TRBD2,TRBJ2-7,.,TRBV7-2,CASSLEPRASGSRGEQYF,TGTGCCAGCAGCTTAGAACCTCGGGCTAGCGGGAGTAGAGGCGAGCAGTACTTC
.,TRBJ1-5,.,TRBV7-8,CASSSRDPGGPQHF,TGTGCCAGCAGCTCCCGGGACCCCGGTGGGCCCCAGCATTTT
.,TRBJ1-2,many,TRBV12-3/TRBV12-4,CASSLGYGYTF,TGTGCCAGCAGTTTGGGCTATGGCTACACCTTC
.,TRBJ1-2,.,TRBV20-1,CSASRGYTF,TGCAGTGCTAGTAGGGGCTACACCTTC
.,TRBJ2-5,few,TRBV27,CASSSEGGETQYF,TGTGCCAGCAGTTCGGAGGGGGGGGAGACCCAGTACTTC
.,TRBJ1-1,.,TRBV5-6,CASSLIQPNTEAFF,TGTGCCAGCAGCTTGATACAGCCGAACACTGAAGCTTTCTTT